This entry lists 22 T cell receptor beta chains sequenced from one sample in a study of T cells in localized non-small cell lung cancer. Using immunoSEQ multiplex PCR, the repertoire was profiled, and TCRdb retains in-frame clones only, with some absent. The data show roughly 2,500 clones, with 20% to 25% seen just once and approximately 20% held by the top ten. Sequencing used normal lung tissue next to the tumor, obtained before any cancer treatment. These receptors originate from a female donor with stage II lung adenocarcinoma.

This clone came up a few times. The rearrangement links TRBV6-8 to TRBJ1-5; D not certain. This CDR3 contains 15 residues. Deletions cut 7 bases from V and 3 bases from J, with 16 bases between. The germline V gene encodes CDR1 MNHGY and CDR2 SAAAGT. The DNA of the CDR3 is TGTGCCAGCAAGGAGACGGCCGTTTACAATCAGCCCCAGCATTTT. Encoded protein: CASKETAVYNQPQHF.

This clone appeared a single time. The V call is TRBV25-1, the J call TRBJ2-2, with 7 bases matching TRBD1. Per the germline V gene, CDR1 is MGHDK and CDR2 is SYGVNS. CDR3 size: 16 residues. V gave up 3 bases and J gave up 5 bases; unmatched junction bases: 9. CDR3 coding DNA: TGTGCCAGCAGTGAGCCGGGACAGTCGGGGACCGGGGAGCTGTTTTTT. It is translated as CASSEPGQSGTGELFF. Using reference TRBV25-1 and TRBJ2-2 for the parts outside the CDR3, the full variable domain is EADIYQTPRYLVIGTGKKITLECSQTMGHDKMYWYQQDPGMELHLIHYSYGVNSTEKGDLSSESTVSRIRTEHFPLTLESARPSHTSQYLCASSEPGQSGTGELFFGEGSRLTVL.

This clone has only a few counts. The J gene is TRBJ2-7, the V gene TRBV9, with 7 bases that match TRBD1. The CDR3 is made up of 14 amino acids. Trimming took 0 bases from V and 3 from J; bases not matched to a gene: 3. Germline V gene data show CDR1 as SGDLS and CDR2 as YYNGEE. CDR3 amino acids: CASSVEAGGYEQYF. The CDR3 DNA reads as TGTGCCAGCAGCGTAGAAGCAGGGGGCTACGAGCAGTACTTC.

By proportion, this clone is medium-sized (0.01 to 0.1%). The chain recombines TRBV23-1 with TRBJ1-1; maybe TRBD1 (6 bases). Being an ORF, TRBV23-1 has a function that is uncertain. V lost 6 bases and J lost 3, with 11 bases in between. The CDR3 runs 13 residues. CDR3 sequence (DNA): TGCGCCAGCAGCCAAAAGGGGGACACTGAAGCTTTCTTT. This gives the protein CASSQKGDTEAFF.

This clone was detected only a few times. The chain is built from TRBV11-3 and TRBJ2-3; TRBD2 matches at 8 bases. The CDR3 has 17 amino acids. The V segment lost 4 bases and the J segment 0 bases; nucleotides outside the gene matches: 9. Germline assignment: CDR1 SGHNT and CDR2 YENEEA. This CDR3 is CASSSGGRRVSTDTQYF. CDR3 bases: TGTGCCAGCAGCTCAGGCGGGAGGAGGGTCAGCACAGATACGCAGTATTTT.

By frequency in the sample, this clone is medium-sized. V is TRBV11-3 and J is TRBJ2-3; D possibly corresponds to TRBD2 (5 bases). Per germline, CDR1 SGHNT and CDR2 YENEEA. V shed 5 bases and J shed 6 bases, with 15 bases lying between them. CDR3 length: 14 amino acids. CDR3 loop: CASSQDSSRDTQYF. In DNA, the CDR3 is TGTGCCAGCAGCCAGGACTCCTCACGGGATACGCAGTATTTT. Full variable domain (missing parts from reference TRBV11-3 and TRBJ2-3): EAGVVQSPRYKIIEKKQPVAFWCNPISGHNTLYWYLQNLGQGPELLIRYENEEAVDDSQLPKDRFSAERLKGVDSTLKIQPAELGDSAVYLCASSQDSSRDTQYFGPGTRLTVL.

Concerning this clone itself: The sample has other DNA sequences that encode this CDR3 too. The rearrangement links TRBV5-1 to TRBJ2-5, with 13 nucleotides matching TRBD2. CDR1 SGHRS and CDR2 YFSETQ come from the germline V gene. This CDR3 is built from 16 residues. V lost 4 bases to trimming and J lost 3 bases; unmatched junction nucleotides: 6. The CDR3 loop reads CASSTTSGGLKETQYF. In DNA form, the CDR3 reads TGCGCCAGCAGCACGACTAGCGGGGGGTTAAAAGAGACCCAGTACTTC.

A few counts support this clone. Here the CDR3 reads CASSQFREQPQHF. CDR3 bases: TGTGCCAGCAGCCAGTTTAGGGAGCAGCCCCAGCATTTT. The V and J genes are TRBV6-8 and TRBJ1-5; no clear D. Trimming removed 6 bases at V and 7 bases at J, with 13 bases between. The CDR3 has 13 residues. Germline V gene lookup returns CDR1 MNHGY and CDR2 SAAAGT.

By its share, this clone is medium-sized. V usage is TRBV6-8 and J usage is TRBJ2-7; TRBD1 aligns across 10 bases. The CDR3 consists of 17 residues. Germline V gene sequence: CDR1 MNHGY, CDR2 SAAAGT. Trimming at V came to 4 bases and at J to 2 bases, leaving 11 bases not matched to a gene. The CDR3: CASSFSRWTGGAYEQYF. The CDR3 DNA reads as TGTGCCAGCAGTTTTTCCAGGTGGACAGGGGGGGCCTACGAGCAGTACTTC.

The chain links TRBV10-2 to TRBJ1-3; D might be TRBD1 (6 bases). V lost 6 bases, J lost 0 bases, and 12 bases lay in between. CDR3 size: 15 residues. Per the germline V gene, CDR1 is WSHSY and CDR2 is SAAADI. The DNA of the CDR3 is TGCGCCAGCAGCTCTACAGGGAGCTCTGGAAACACCATATATTTT. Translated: CASSSTGSSGNTIYF.

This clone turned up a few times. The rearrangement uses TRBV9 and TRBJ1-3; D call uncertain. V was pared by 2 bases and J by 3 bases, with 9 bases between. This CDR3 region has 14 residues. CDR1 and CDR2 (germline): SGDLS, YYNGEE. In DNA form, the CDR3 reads TGTGCCAGCAGCGTTCGACAAAATGGAAACACCATATATTTT. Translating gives CASSVRQNGNTIYF.

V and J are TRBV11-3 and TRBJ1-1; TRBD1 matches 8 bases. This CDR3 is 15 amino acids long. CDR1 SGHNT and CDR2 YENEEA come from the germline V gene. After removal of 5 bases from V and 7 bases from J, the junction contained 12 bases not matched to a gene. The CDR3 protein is CASSLPVNRGIEAFF. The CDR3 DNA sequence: TGTGCCAGCAGCCTCCCCGTGAACAGGGGGATTGAAGCTTTCTTT.

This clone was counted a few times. The chain's CDR3 is CASSPILDRGNEKLFF. CDR3 nucleotides: TGTGCCAGCAGCCCAATCTTGGACAGGGGTAATGAAAAACTGTTTTTT. The V gene is TRBV11-3, the J gene TRBJ1-4, with 9 nucleotides matching TRBD1. Germline CDR1 SGHNT, CDR2 YENEEA. With V trimmed by 5 bases and J by 4 bases, 8 bases remained unmatched. The CDR3 is made up of 16 amino acids.

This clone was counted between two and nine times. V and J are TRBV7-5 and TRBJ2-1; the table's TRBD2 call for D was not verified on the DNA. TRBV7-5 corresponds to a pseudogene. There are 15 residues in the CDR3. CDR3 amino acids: CASSWGLAGANEQFF. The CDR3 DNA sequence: TGTGCCAGCAGCTGGGGACTAGCGGGGGCGAATGAGCAGTTCTTC.

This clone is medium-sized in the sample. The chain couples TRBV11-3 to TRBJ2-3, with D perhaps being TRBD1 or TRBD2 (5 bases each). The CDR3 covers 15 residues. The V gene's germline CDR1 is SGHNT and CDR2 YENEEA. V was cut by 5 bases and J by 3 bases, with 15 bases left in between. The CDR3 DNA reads TGTGCCAGCAGCCCACCGGGGCAAATGACAGATACGCAGTATTTT. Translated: CASSPPGQMTDTQYF.

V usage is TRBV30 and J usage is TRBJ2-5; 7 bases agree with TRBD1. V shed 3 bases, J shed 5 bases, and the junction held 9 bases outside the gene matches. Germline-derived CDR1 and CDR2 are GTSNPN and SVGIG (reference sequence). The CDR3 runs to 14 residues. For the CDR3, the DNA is TGTGCCTGGAGGGTGGCAGGGGGTAAGGAGACCCAGTACTTC. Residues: CAWRVAGGKETQYF.

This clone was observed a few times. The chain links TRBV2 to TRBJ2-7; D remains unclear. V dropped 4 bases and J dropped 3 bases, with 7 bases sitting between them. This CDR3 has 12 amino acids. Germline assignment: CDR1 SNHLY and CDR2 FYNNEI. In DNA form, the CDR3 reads TGTGCCAGCAGTGCCGATTACTACGAGCAGTACTTC. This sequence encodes CASSADYYEQYF.

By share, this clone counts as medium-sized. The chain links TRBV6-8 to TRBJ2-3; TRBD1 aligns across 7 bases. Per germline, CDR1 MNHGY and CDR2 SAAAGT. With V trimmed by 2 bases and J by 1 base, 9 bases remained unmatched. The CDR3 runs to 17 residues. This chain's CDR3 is CASSYGTANRGTDTQYF. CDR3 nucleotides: TGTGCCAGCAGTTACGGGACAGCGAATCGGGGCACAGATACGCAGTATTTT.

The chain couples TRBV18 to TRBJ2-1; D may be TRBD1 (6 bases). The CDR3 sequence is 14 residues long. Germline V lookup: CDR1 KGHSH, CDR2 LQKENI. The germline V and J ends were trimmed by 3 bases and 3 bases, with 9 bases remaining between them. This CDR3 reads CASSPATGYNEQFF. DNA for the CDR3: TGTGCCAGCTCACCTGCGACAGGCTACAATGAGCAGTTCTTC.

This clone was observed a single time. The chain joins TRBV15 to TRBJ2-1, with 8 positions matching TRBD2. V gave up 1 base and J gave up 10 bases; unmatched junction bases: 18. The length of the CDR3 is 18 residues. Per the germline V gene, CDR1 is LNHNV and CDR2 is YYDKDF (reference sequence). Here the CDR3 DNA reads TGTGCCACCAGCAGAGCTCAGGGGTTACGGGGGGGCCGAAAGGAGCAGTTCTTC. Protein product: CATSRAQGLRGGRKEQFF.

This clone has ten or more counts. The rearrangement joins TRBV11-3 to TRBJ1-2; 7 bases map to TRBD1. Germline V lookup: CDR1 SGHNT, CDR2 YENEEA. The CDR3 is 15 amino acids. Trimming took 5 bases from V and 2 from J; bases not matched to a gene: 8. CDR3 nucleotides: TGTGCCAGCAGCCCCGCAGGGGGAGAAAACTATGGCTACACCTTC. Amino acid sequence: CASSPAGGENYGYTF.

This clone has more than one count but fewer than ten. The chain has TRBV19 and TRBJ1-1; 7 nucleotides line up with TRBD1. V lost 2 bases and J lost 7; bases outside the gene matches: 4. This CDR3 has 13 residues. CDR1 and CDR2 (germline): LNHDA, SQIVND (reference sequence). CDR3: CASSITGAGEAFF. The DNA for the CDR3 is TGTGCCAGTAGTATAACAGGGGCCGGTGAAGCTTTCTTT.